This is a list of T cell receptor beta chains from one sample in a study of T-cell reconstitution after alpha-beta-depleted transplantation in children. TCRdb re-analysed the PCR reads in MiXCR, keeping a single row per CDR3 protein. The sample shows about 420,000 distinct CDR3 sequences, about 17% of them seen only once. The sequenced sample was PBMCs, mostly from graft donor cells, obtained 360 days after TCRalphabeta/CD19-depleted stem cell transplant. These receptors all come from a boy in the first two years of life who had a stem cell transplant for Wiskott-Aldrich syndrome, so the T cells may come from the graft donor. Each CDR3 is given with its conserved first and last residue. The order of the fields is clone size, J gene, D gene, V gene, CDR3 protein, CDR3 DNA. D genes are given only for firm matches. Expanded clones are given a class, and other clones once, few, many or no size at all.

few TRBJ2-3 . TRBV10-3 CAISALSLGVSQYF TGTGCCATCAGTGCCCTGAGCCTCGGGGTTTCGCAGTATTTT
few TRBJ2-3 TRBD2 TRBV24-1 CATSGPTSLSSTDTQYF TGTGCCACCAGTGGACCGACTAGCCTCTCCTCCACAGATACGCAGTATTTT
. TRBJ2-7 . TRBV5-1 CASKRGDDYYEQYF TGCGCCAGCAAAAGGGGGGACGATTACTACGAGCAGTACTTC
. TRBJ2-3 . TRBV21-1 CASNEPSGGAEGTQYF TGTGCCAGCAATGAGCCTAGCGGGGGGGCCGAAGGTACGCAGTATTTT
few TRBJ2-5 . TRBV21-1 CASSTRWDNEQETQYF TGTGCCAGCAGCACCCGGTGGGACAACGAGCAAGAGACCCAGTACTTC
few TRBJ2-5 TRBD2 TRBV4-3 CASSRGTSGRGMEETQYF TGCGCCAGCAGCCGCGGGACTAGCGGGAGAGGGATGGAAGAGACCCAGTACTTC
. TRBJ1-1 . TRBV24-1 CATSDLKNTEAFF TGTGCCACCAGTGACCTAAAGAACACTGAAGCTTTCTTT
many TRBJ2-7 . TRBV21-1 CASSIYEQYF TGTGCCAGCAGCATCTACGAGCAGTACTTC
few TRBJ2-7 . TRBV20-1 CSAPGARDEQYF TGCAGTGCCCCCGGGGCCAGGGACGAGCAGTACTTC
. TRBJ2-2 . TRBV11-2 CASSFIPFRFANTGELFF TGTGCCAGCAGCTTTATTCCCTTTCGTTTCGCGAACACCGGGGAGCTGTTTTTT
few TRBJ2-5 . TRBV5-1 CASSLGLWATNQETQYF TGCGCCAGCAGCTTGGGCTTGTGGGCTACCAACCAAGAGACCCAGTACTTC
. TRBJ2-1 TRBD2 TRBV6-5 CASSYWGLAGDYNEQFF TGTGCCAGCAGTTACTGGGGACTAGCGGGGGACTACAATGAGCAGTTCTTC
many TRBJ2-5 TRBD2 TRBV10-3 CAISGLAGETQYF TGTGCCATCAGTGGACTAGCCGGCGAGACCCAGTACTTC
few TRBJ2-6 . TRBV6-1 CASNRFSTGANVLTF TGTGCCAGCAACAGGTTCTCCACTGGGGCCAACGTCCTGACTTTC
few TRBJ2-1 . TRBV20-1 CSGQGRFDEQFF TGCAGTGGTCAGGGAAGGTTCGATGAGCAGTTCTTC
once TRBJ2-7 . TRBV29-1 CSVEGGYEQYF TGCAGCGTTGAAGGGGGTTACGAGCAGTACTTC
. TRBJ2-5 . TRBV5-6 CASSFVIEGRSKETQYF TGTGCCAGCAGCTTCGTCATCGAAGGCAGGAGCAAAGAGACCCAGTACTTC
many TRBJ2-4 . TRBV5-1 CASSLQPENIQYF TGCGCCAGCAGCCTCCAGCCGGAGAACATTCAGTACTTC
. TRBJ2-1 TRBD2 TRBV5-1 CASSLDLAGVTYNEQFF TGCGCCAGCAGCTTGGACTTAGCGGGAGTAACCTACAATGAGCAGTTCTTC
. TRBJ2-7 . TRBV18 CASSPLMLSGAYEQYF TGTGCCAGCTCACCTCTCATGTTATCGGGGGCCTACGAGCAGTACTTC
. TRBJ2-7 . TRBV5-1 CASGGGGYEQYF TGCGCCAGCGGTGGGGGCGGCTACGAGCAGTACTTC
many TRBJ2-1 TRBD2 TRBV25-1 CATSGSRESYNEQFF TGTGCCACCTCTGGATCGCGGGAGAGCTACAATGAGCAGTTCTTC
. TRBJ2-1 . TRBV10-3 CAISESLRAEQFF TGTGCCATCAGTGAGTCTTTACGGGCTGAGCAGTTCTTC